One sample yielded the 10 T cell receptor beta chains listed below, sequenced in a study of blood T cell repertoires in COVID-19. The method was immunoSEQ multiplex PCR; TCRdb's version includes in-frame clones alone and lacks a portion of them. Of about 14,000 clones detected, more than 70% appear once; the ten largest clones hold about 8.8%. Sequenced sample: peripheral blood. The source of these receptors is a man between 65 and 85 years old with acute or convalescent COVID-19.

V usage is TRBV7-2 and J usage is TRBJ1-2; D is perhaps TRBD1 (6 bases). Trimming pared 5 bases from V and 8 bases from J, leaving 18 bases between. Germline V gives CDR1 SGHTA, CDR2 FQGNSA. The CDR3 contains 14 residues. The CDR3, as DNA: TGTGCCAGCAGCCAAGGACAGAGCTTGGGGGGCTACACCTTC. It is translated as CASSQGQSLGGYTF.

J is TRBJ2-7 and V is TRBV25-1; 7 nucleotides agree with TRBD2. This CDR3 is built from 16 residues. Germline V gene lookup returns CDR1 MGHDK and CDR2 SYGVNS. With V trimmed by 3 bases and J by 1 base, 9 bases remained unmatched. The chain's CDR3 is CASSDIGGRLSYEQYF. The CDR3 DNA sequence: TGTGCCAGCAGTGATATAGGCGGGAGACTTTCCTACGAGCAGTACTTC.

The CDR3 loop is CASSLTGYEQFF. CDR3 nucleotide sequence: TGTGCCAGCAGCCTTACAGGGTATGAGCAGTTCTTC. The genes are TRBV7-8 and TRBJ2-1; tentative D call: TRBD1 (6 bases). Germline V gives CDR1 SGHVS, CDR2 FQNEAQ. The CDR3 sequence is 12 residues long. V was clipped by 5 bases and J by 8 bases, with 10 bases between them.

The rearrangement uses TRBV18 and TRBJ1-1; D is possibly TRBD1 (6 bases). The V gene's germline CDR1 is KGHSH and CDR2 LQKENI. The CDR3 contains 14 residues. Trimming removed 4 bases from V and 1 base from J, with 10 bases in between. CDR3 sequence reads: CASSRTRGNTEAFF. The CDR3 nucleotides are TGTGCCAGCTCACGAACCAGGGGGAACACTGAAGCTTTCTTT.

The chain uses TRBV6-5 and TRBJ2-7; 8 positions match TRBD1. The V segment lost 3 bases and the J segment 2 bases; nucleotides outside the gene matches: 6. Germline V gene lookup returns CDR1 MNHEY and CDR2 SVGAGI. This CDR3 is 15 amino acids long. CDR3 nucleotides: TGTGCCAGCAGTTATCGCGGACAGGGTACCTACGAGCAGTACTTC. This codes for CASSYRGQGTYEQYF.

This rearrangement joins TRBV5-6 to TRBJ1-2; 7 nucleotides match TRBD1. Trimming took 6 bases from V and 4 from J; bases not matched to a gene: 9. This CDR3 has 14 residues. The germline gives CDR1 SGHDT, CDR2 YYEEEE. CDR3 nucleotide sequence: TGTGCCAGCAAAACCGGGACAGTACCCTATGGCTACACCTTC. It codes for CASKTGTVPYGYTF.

This clone has only a few counts. This may come from a read error, since a much larger clone is one base off. Other DNA sequences from this sample encode an identical CDR3 as well. V gene TRBV30 combines with J gene TRBJ1-3, with 7 bases fitting TRBD1. The V gene end was trimmed by 3 bases and the J gene end by 0 bases; junction bases not matched to a gene: 5. Germline CDR1 and CDR2: GTSNPN and SVGIG (reference sequence). CDR3 length equals 15 residues. CDR3 DNA sequence: TGTGCCTGGAGCAGGGACAGCGGCTCTGGAAACACCATATATTTT. Translating gives CAWSRDSGSGNTIYF.

The genes are TRBV7-2 and TRBJ1-6; 9 bases are shared with TRBD1. Unmatched junction bases numbered 10, after V lost 2 bases and J lost 14 bases. CDR3 length: 15 amino acids. Per germline, CDR1 SGHTA and CDR2 FQGNSA. The CDR3 DNA follows: TGTGCCAGCAGCTTAAGCCCGGACAGGGGTGGCACCCTCCACTTT. Encoded protein: CASSLSPDRGGTLHF.

This chain joins TRBV7-2 and TRBJ2-2; TRBD1 matches at 8 bases. V trimming: 5 bases; J trimming: 11 bases; junction bases outside the gene matches: 7. The CDR3 loop spans 13 amino acids. Germline CDR1 reads SGHTA; CDR2 reads FQGNSA. The CDR3 bases are TGTGCCAGCAGCCCGAGACAGGGGCCTGAGCTGTTTTTT. This gives the protein CASSPRQGPELFF.

This chain connects TRBV6-5 to TRBJ1-2; TRBD1 is a possible D gene (5 bases). CDR3 length equals 14 residues. The V gene's germline CDR1 is MNHEY and CDR2 SVGAGI. V shed 0 bases and J shed 4 bases, with 9 bases lying between them. CDR3 sequence reads: CASSYSQGGYGYTF. The CDR3 nucleotides are TGTGCCAGCAGTTACTCGCAGGGAGGCTATGGCTACACCTTC.